The table lists the clone carrying this TCR beta chain with a few counts. The antigen is undetermined. The PCR used 60 Vbeta and 13 Jbeta primers. Measured with immunoSEQ multiplex PCR; TCRdb has only the in-frame clones, and not every one. The table has some 200,000 clones, 55% to 75% seen once. The sample is drawn from a study of cytomegalovirus exposure and HLA in healthy donors. Turning to the study itself: The roughly 120 million unique TCR beta sequences, from 150 million to 200 million T cells, were found by an earlier analysis. From HLA-typed donors, an early data release held tens of millions of unique TCRs. Study findings and constraints: Among CMV-associated TCR beta chains, most appeared HLA-restricted in a later analysis.

Trimming took off 0 bases at V and 5 bases at J, with 10 bases between the two ends. Germline CDR1 reads LGHNA; CDR2 reads YSLEER. CDR3 length: 14 residues. This TCR was recovered from a man aged 35 to 55 in good health and CMV-seropositive. This chain uses TRBV4-3 with TRBJ1-1, with D possibly being TRBD1 (5 bases). Sample: PBMCs. The CDR3 DNA follows: TGCGCCAGCAGCCAAGATAGGGGTGGGACTGAAGCTTTCTTT. Its protein product is CASSQDRGGTEAFF.